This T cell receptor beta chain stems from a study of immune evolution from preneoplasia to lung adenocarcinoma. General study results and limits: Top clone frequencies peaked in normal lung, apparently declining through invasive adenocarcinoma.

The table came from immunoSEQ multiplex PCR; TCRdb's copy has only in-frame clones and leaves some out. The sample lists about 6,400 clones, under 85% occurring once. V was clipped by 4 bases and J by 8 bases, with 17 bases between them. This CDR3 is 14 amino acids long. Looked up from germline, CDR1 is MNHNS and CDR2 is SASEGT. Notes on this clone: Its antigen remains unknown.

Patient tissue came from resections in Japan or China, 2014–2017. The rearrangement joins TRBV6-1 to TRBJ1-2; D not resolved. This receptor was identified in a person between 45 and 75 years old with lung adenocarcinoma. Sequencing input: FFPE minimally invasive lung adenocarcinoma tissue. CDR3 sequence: CASSVDRLDLGYTF. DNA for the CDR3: TGTGCCAGCAGTGTGGACCGGCTGGACTTGGGCTACACCTTC.